A single T cell receptor (beta chain) is shown here with its context. Its target is not known. This sample was included in a study of a mutant IDH1 vaccine in newly diagnosed glioma. Time point defined: week 11, during vaccination. Each dose delivered 300 ug of mutant IDH1 20-mer peptide subcutaneously with imiquimod. Regarding the study as a whole: Vaccination induced immune responses in over 85% of patients.

The method was immunoSEQ multiplex PCR; TCRdb's version includes in-frame clones alone and lacks a portion of them. The table includes approximately 64,000 clones, approximately 88% detected once. The TCR sequence derives from a woman aged 45-60 years with glioma. The specimen was PBMCs, collected from a glioma patient whose treatment included an IDH1 peptide vaccine.

The chain's CDR3 is CASSLNLRDRGAYEQYF. Here the CDR3 DNA reads TGTGCCAGCAGCCTAAACCTCCGGGACAGGGGGGCCTACGAGCAGTACTTC. The J gene is TRBJ2-7, the V gene TRBV11-2, with 11 bases that match TRBD1. Germline CDR1 reads SGHAT; CDR2 reads FQNNGV. The CDR3 has 17 residues. Losses at the gene ends were 5 bases for V and 2 bases for J; bases not matched to a gene: 11.